This T cell receptor beta chain was observed in a study of blood T cell repertoires in COVID-19. About the study: Spain, Italy and the United States supplied samples that represented acute and convalescent COVID-19. Sources were T cells, B-cell-depleted T cells, or PBMCs; the material itself was cDNA or gDNA.

Source study methods: Cell counts per sample came from amplifying reference gene primers. Profiled with immunoSEQ multiplex PCR; TCRdb holds only in-frame clones, not every one. For V, J and clone size, that table is used; D and trimming come from the DNA. Of hundreds of thousands of clones in the sample, 80% to 90% are singletons; the top ten hold approximately 4.3%. In terms of age and location, participants ranged from roughly 18 to 89 years and lived in roughly 22 US areas. Germline CDR1 reads KGHSH; CDR2 reads LQKENI. This CDR3 is built from 13 residues. V was shortened by 2 bases and J by 4 bases, with 6 bases between the two germline ends.

The V gene is TRBV18, the J gene TRBJ1-3; maybe TRBD1 (5 bases). The sequence derives from a man younger than 40 with acute COVID-19. The sequenced sample was PBMCs or T cells enriched from blood (not recorded which). The CDR3: CASSPGAGNTIYF. The CDR3 DNA reads as TGTGCCAGCTCACCAGGGGCCGGAAACACCATATATTTT.